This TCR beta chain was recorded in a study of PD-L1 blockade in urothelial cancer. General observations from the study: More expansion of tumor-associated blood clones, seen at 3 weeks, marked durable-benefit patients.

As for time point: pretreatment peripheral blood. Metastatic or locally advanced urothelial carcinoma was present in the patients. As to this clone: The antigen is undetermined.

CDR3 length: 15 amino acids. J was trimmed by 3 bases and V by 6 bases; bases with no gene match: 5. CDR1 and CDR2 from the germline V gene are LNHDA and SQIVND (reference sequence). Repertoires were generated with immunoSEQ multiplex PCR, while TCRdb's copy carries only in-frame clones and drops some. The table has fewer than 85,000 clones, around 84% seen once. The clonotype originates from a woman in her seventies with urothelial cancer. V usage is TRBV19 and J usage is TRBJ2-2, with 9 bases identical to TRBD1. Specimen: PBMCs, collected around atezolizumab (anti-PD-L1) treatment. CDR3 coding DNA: TGTGCCAGTAGCTCACAGGGGGCGGACACCGGGGAGCTGTTTTTT. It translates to CASSSQGADTGELFF.